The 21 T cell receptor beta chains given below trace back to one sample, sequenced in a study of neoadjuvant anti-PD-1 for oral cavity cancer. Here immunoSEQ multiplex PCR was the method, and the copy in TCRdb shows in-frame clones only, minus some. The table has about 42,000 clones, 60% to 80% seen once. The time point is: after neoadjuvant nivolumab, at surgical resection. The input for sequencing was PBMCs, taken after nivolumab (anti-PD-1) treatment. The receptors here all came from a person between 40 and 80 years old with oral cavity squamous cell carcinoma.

This CDR3 reads CASSSERGYEGTQYF. CDR3 nucleotide sequence: TGTGCCAGCAGCTCGGAGCGCGGGTATGAAGGGACCCAGTACTTC. This chain connects TRBV7-2 to TRBJ2-5, with D possibly TRBD2 on 5 matching bases. Germline assignment: CDR1 SGHTA and CDR2 FQGNSA. V was cut by 4 bases and J by 7 bases, with 19 bases left in between. The length of the CDR3 is 15 residues. Complete variable domain (other parts from reference TRBV7-2 and TRBJ2-5): GAGVSQSPSNKVTEKGKDVELRCDPISGHTALYWYRQSLGQGLEFLIYFQGNSAPDKSGLPSDRFSAERTGGSVSTLTIQRTQQEDSAVYLCASSSERGYEGTQYFGPGTRLLVL.

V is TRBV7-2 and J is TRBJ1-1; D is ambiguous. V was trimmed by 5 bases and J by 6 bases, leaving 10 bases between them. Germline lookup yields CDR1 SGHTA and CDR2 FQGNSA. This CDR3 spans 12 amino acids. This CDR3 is CASSHSGAEAFF. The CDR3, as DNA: TGTGCCAGCAGCCATAGTGGGGCTGAAGCTTTCTTT. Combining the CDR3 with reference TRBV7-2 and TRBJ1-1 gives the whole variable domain GAGVSQSPSNKVTEKGKDVELRCDPISGHTALYWYRQSLGQGLEFLIYFQGNSAPDKSGLPSDRFSAERTGGSVSTLTIQRTQQEDSAVYLCASSHSGAEAFFGQGTRLTVV.

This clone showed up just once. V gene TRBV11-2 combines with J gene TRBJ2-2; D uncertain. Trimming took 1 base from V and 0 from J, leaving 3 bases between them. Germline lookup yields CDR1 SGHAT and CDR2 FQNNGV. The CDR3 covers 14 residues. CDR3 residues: CASSLGSNTGELFF. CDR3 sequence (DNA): TGTGCCAGCAGCTTAGGATCGAACACCGGGGAGCTGTTTTTT.

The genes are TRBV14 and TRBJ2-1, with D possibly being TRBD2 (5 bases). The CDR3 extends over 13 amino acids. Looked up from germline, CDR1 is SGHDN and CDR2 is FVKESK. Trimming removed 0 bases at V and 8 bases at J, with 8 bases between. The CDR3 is CASSQERGHEQFF. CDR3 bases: TGTGCCAGCAGCCAAGAAAGAGGGCATGAGCAGTTCTTC.

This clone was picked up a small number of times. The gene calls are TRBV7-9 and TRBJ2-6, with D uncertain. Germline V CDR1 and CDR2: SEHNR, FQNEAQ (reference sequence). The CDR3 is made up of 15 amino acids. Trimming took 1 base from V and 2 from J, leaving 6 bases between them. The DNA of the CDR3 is TGTGCCAGCAGCTTAGGTGGAGCTGGGGCCAACGTCCTGACTTTC. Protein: CASSLGGAGANVLTF. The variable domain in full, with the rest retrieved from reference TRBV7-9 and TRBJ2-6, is DTGVSQNPRHKITKRGQNVTFRCDPISEHNRLYWYRQTLGQGPEFLTYFQNEAQLEKSRLLSDRFSAERPKGSFSTLEIQRTEQGDSAMYLCASSLGGAGANVLTFGAGSRLTVL.

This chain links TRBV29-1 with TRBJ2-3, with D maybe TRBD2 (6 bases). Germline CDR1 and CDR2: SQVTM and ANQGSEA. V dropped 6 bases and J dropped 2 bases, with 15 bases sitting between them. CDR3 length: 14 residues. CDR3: CSVTPAGLTDTQYF. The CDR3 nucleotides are TGCAGCGTGACTCCAGCGGGTCTCACAGATACGCAGTATTTT.

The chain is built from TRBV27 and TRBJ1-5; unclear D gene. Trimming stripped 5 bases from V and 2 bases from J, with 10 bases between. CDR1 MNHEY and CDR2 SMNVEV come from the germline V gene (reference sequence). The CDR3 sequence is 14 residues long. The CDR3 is CASSPRSGNQPQHF. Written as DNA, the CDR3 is TGTGCCAGCAGTCCTAGGAGTGGCAATCAGCCCCAGCATTTT.

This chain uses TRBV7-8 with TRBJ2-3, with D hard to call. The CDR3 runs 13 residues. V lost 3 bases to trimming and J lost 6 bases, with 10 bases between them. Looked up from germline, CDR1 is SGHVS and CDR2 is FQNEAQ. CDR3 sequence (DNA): TGTGCCAGCAGCTTCCTAGTTGCCGATACGCAGTATTTT. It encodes CASSFLVADTQYF.

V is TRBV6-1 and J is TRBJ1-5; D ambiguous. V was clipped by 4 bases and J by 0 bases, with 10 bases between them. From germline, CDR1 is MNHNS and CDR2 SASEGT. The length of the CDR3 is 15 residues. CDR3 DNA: TGTGCCAGCAGTGTGACGGACCTTAGCAATCAGCCCCAGCATTTT. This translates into CASSVTDLSNQPQHF.

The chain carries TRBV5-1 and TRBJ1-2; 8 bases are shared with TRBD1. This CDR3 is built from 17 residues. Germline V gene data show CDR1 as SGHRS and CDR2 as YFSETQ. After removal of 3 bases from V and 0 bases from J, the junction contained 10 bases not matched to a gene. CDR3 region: CASSWGGDRKANYGYTF. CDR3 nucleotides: TGCGCCAGCAGCTGGGGAGGGGACAGGAAAGCTAACTATGGCTACACCTTC.

The CDR3 here is CASSYTKTGAYEQYF. CDR3 nucleotide sequence: TGTGCCAGCAGTTACACAAAGACAGGAGCCTACGAGCAGTACTTC. This chain connects TRBV6-5 to TRBJ2-7, with a tentative D call TRBD1 (6 bases). Trimming stripped 2 bases from V and 2 bases from J, with 13 bases between. Germline V CDR1 and CDR2: MNHEY, SVGAGI. CDR3 length: 15 residues.

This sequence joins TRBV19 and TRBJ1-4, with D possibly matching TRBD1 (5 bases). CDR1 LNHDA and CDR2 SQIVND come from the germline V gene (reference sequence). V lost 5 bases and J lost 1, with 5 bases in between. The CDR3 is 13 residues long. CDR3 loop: CASSGGTNEKLFF. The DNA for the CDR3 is TGTGCCAGTAGTGGGGGAACTAATGAAAAACTGTTTTTT.

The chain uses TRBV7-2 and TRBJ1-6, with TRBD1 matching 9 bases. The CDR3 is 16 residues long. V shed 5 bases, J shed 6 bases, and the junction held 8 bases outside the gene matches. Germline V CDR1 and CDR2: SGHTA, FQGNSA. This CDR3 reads CASSIGTGIFNSPLHF. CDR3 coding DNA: TGTGCCAGCAGCATCGGGACAGGGATTTTTAATTCACCCCTCCACTTT.

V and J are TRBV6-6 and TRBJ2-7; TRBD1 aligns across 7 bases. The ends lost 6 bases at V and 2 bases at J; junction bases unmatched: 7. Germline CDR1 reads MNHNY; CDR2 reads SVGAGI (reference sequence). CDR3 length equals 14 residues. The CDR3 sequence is CASSRTGSTYEQYF. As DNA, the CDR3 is TGTGCCAGCAGCCGGACAGGTTCAACCTACGAGCAGTACTTC.

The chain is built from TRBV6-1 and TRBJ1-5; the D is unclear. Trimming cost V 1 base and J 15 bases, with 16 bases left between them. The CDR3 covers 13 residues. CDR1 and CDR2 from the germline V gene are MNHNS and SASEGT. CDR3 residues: CASSEGGVPDGHF. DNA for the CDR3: TGTGCCAGCAGTGAAGGTGGGGTCCCAGACGGGCATTTT.

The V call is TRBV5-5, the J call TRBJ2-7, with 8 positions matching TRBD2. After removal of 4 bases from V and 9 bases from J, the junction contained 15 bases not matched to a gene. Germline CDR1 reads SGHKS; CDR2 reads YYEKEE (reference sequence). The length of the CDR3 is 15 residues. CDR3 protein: CASSRLLLAEVTQYF. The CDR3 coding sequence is TGTGCCAGCAGCCGACTTCTACTAGCGGAGGTCACGCAGTACTTC.

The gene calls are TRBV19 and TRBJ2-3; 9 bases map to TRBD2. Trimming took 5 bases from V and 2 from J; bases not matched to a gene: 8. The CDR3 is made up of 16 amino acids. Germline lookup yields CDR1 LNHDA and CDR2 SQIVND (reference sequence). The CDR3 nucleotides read TGTGCCAGTAGTTTTATAGCGGGGGTAGTCACAGATACGCAGTATTTT. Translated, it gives CASSFIAGVVTDTQYF. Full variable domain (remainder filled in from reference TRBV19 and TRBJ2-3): DGGITQSPKYLFRKEGQNVTLSCEQNLNHDAMYWYRQDPGQGLRLIYYSQIVNDFQKGDIAEGYSVSREKKESFPLTVTSAQKNPTAFYLCASSFIAGVVTDTQYFGPGTRLTVL.

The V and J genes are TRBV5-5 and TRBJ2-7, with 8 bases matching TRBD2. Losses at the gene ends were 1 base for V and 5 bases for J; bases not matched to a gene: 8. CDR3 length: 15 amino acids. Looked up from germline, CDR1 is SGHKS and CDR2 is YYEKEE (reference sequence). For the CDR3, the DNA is TGTGCCAGCAGCTTGTATCGGGGGGGCAGCGACGAGCAGTACTTC. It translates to CASSLYRGGSDEQYF.

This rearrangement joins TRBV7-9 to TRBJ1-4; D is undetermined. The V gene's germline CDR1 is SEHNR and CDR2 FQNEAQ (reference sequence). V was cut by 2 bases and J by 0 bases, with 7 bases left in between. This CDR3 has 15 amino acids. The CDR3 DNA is TGTGCCAGCAGCTTAAGCCAGCCAACTAATGAAAAACTGTTTTTT. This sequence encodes CASSLSQPTNEKLFF. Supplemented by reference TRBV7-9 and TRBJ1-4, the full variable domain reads DTGVSQNPRHKITKRGQNVTFRCDPISEHNRLYWYRQTLGQGPEFLTYFQNEAQLEKSRLLSDRFSAERPKGSFSTLEIQRTEQGDSAMYLCASSLSQPTNEKLFFGSGTQLSVL.

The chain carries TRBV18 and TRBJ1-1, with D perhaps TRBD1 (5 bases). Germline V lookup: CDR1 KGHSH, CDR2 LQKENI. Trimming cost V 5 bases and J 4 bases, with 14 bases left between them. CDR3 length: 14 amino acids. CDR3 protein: CASSRSRETTEAFF. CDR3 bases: TGTGCCAGCTCAAGGTCCAGGGAGACCACTGAAGCTTTCTTT.

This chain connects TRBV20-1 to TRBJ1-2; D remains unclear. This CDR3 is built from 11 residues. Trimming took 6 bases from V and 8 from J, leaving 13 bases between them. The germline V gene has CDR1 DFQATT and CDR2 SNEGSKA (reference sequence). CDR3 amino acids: CSALTSKGYTF. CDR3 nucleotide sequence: TGCAGTGCCCTGACATCCAAGGGCTACACCTTC.